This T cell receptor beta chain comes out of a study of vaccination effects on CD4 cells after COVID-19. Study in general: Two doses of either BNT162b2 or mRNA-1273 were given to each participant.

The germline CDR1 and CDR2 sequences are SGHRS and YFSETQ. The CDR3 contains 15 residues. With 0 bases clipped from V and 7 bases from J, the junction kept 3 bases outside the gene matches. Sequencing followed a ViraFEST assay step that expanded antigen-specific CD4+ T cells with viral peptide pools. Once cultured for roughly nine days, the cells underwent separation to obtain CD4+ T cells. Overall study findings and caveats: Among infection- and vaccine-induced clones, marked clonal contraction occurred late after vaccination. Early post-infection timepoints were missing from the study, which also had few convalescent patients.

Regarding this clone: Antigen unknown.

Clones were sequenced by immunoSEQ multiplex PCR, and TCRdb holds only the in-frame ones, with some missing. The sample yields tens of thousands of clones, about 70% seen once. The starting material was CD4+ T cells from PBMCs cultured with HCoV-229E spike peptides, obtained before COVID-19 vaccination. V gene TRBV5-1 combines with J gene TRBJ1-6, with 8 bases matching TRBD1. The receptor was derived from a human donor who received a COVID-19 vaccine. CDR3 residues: CASSLVGDRNSPLHF. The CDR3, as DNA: TGCGCCAGCAGCTTGGTAGGGGACAGGAATTCACCCCTCCACTTT.